The clone carrying this T cell receptor (beta chain) appeared many times. The antigen is undetermined. The data belong to a study of T-cell reconstitution after alpha-beta-depleted transplantation in children. Preparation of the TCRbeta library involved a method that used unique molecular identifiers. TCRdb itself ran the PCR reads through MiXCR, one entry per CDR3 protein. Of 210,000 or so distinct CDR3 sequences in the sample, about a tenth were seen once. Study-wide results and caveats: One year post-transplant, T-cell counts and diversity were largely derived from T cells produced anew. Expanded graft clones numbering several hundred reportedly gave rise to alpha-beta T cells about two months after transplant. Surviving recipient T cells and thymic progenitors underlay high day-60 TCRbeta diversity in some patients.

V lost 6 bases and J 3 bases, leaving 16 bases between the germline ends. This CDR3 spans 15 amino acids. CDR1 is MNHNS, CDR2 SASEGT, per germline. Sequenced material: PBMCs, taken before TCRalphabeta/CD19-depleted stem cell transplant. This rearrangement joins TRBV6-1 to TRBJ2-3; D might be TRBD2 (6 bases). This TCR derives from a child under two years old with acute myeloid leukemia, due to receive a stem cell transplant. Here the CDR3 reads CASSLGSYRTDTQYF. Here the CDR3 DNA reads TGTGCCAGCAGCCTCGGGAGTTACAGGACAGATACGCAGTATTTT.